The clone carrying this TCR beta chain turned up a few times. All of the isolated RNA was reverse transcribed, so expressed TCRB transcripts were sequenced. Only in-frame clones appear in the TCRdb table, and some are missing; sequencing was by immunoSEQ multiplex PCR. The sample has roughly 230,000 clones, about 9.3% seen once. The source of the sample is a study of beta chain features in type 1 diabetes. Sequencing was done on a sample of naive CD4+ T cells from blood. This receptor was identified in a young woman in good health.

CDR3 amino acids: CASSSTTGTDGYTF. CDR3 nucleotides: TGTGCCAGCTCATCGACGACAGGGACTGATGGCTACACCTTC. The rearrangement uses TRBV18 and TRBJ1-2; 7 bases align to TRBD1. V lost 5 bases, J lost 6 bases, and 9 bases stayed unmatched. The CDR3 is made up of 14 amino acids. CDR1 is KGHSH, CDR2 LQKENI, per germline.